This T cell receptor (beta chain) was sequenced during a study of T cell responses to AZD1222 COVID-19 vaccine. Germline-derived CDR1 and CDR2 are SEHNR and FQNEAQ (reference sequence). The V end was cut by 6 bases, the J end by 0 bases, with 19 bases between. This CDR3 contains 17 residues. Study-level findings and limits: Females outnumbered males among donors, who were mostly white British; clonal diversity was possibly underestimated. Sampled repertoires all dated from after the peak T cell response.

Data came from immunoSEQ multiplex PCR; TCRdb stores just in-frame clones and leaves some out. Among roughly 100,000 clones listed, roughly nine tenths were seen once. This clone was detected ten times or more. Its antigen is unknown. V and J are TRBV7-9 and TRBJ2-3; D is perhaps TRBD1 or TRBD2 (6 bases each). The TCR was taken from an adult in good health. The input for sequencing was peripheral blood, taken on day 0 of AZD1222 vaccination. As DNA, the CDR3 is TGTGCCAGCAGTGGTCCTGGGGCGGGACATAGCACAGATACGCAGTATTTT. Residues: CASSGPGAGHSTDTQYF.